A selection of T cell receptor beta chains follows, all from one sample in a study of siplizumab effects on memory and regulatory T cells. Sequencing used immunoSEQ multiplex PCR; TCRdb keeps in-frame clones, though not all of them. The table lists 85,000 to 120,000 clones, roughly nine tenths of them singletons, with approximately 1.2% in the top ten. The sequencing sample was made of CD4+ T cells sorted from blood. The receptor set was obtained from a human donor in good health. Both conserved end residues are part of each CDR3. D genes are given only for firm matches. A row's size may be missing; if present it is once, few, many or a size class.

size: -; J: TRBJ2-3; V: TRBV28; D: -; CDR3: CASSLRQMTDTQYF; DNA: TGTGCCAGCAGTTTAAGACAGATGACAGATACGCAGTATTTT
size: -; J: TRBJ2-1; V: TRBV30; D: TRBD2; CDR3: CAWDPGLDFNEQFF; DNA: TGTGCCTGGGACCCGGGACTAGACTTCAATGAGCAGTTCTTC
size: -; J: TRBJ2-7; V: TRBV28; D: -; CDR3: CASSPPGSPSSYEQYF; DNA: TGTGCCAGCAGTCCTCCAGGGTCCCCTAGCTCCTACGAGCAGTACTTC
size: -; J: TRBJ2-7; V: TRBV6-1; D: -; CDR3: CASSAGGYEQYF; DNA: TGTGCCAGCAGTGCCGGGGGTTACGAGCAGTACTTC
size: once; J: TRBJ1-2; V: TRBV2; D: TRBD1; CDR3: CASSGDRGFYGYTF; DNA: TGTGCCAGCAGTGGAGACAGGGGATTCTATGGCTACACCTTC
size: -; J: TRBJ1-4; V: TRBV19; D: -; CDR3: CASRRERAEKLFF; DNA: TGTGCCAGTAGAAGGGAGCGCGCTGAAAAACTGTTTTTT
size: once; J: TRBJ2-1; V: TRBV28; D: TRBD2; CDR3: CASSYLAGGLNEQFF; DNA: TGTGCCAGCAGTTATCTAGCGGGAGGTCTTAATGAGCAGTTCTTC
size: -; J: TRBJ2-1; V: TRBV4-2; D: -; CDR3: CASSQDWGGANEQFF; DNA: TGTGCCAGCAGCCAAGATTGGGGGGGCGCGAATGAGCAGTTCTTC
size: -; J: TRBJ1-1; V: TRBV19; D: -; CDR3: CASSIWADSRDTEAFF; DNA: TGTGCCAGTAGTATATGGGCTGACAGTCGGGACACTGAAGCTTTCTTT
size: -; J: TRBJ2-5; V: TRBV9; D: -; CDR3: CASSPMDRGDETQYF; DNA: TGTGCCAGCAGCCCAATGGACCGCGGGGACGAGACCCAGTACTTC
size: -; J: TRBJ1-4; V: TRBV28; D: -; CDR3: CASSSPGATNEKLFF; DNA: TGTGCCAGCAGTTCGCCGGGAGCAACTAATGAAAAACTGTTTTTT
size: once; J: TRBJ2-5; V: TRBV18; D: TRBD2; CDR3: CASSPTSGSFETQYF; DNA: TGTGCCAGCTCACCGACTAGCGGGAGTTTTGAGACCCAGTACTTC
size: -; J: TRBJ1-2; V: TRBV11-1; D: -; CDR3: CASSLEGFSTYGYTF; DNA: TGTGCCAGCAGCTTAGAAGGGTTTTCCACTTATGGCTACACCTTC
size: -; J: TRBJ1-1; V: TRBV5-1; D: -; CDR3: CASSFGGNTEAFF; DNA: TGCGCCAGCAGCTTTGGGGGGAACACTGAAGCTTTCTTT
size: -; J: TRBJ2-7; V: TRBV11-2; D: -; CDR3: CASSLAPPTAYYYYEQYF; DNA: TGTGCCAGCAGCTTAGCTCCACCGACAGCCTACTACTACTACGAGCAGTACTTC
size: -; J: TRBJ1-5; V: TRBV11-2; D: -; CDR3: CASSFDSGNQPQHF; DNA: TGTGCCAGCAGCTTCGACAGCGGGAATCAGCCCCAGCATTTT
size: -; J: TRBJ2-2; V: TRBV6-6; D: -; CDR3: CASTNGRGPNTGELFF; DNA: TGTGCCAGCACCAATGGTCGGGGACCGAACACCGGGGAGCTGTTTTTT
size: -; J: TRBJ2-1; V: TRBV19; D: -; CDR3: CASSIRALGNEQFF; DNA: TGTGCCAGTAGTATACGGGCCCTTGGGAATGAGCAGTTCTTC
size: -; J: TRBJ2-6; V: TRBV30; D: -; CDR3: CAWLTYRAGQNVLTF; DNA: TGTGCCTGGCTGACTTATAGGGCAGGACAGAACGTCCTGACTTTC
size: -; J: TRBJ2-7; V: TRBV9; D: TRBD2; CDR3: CASSGLAGVSYEQYF; DNA: TGTGCCAGCAGCGGTCTCGCGGGAGTAAGCTACGAGCAGTACTTC
size: once; J: TRBJ2-7; V: TRBV6-1; D: -; CDR3: CASSMDPKGYEQYF; DNA: TGTGCCAGCAGTATGGACCCAAAAGGGTACGAGCAGTACTTC
size: once; J: TRBJ1-3; V: TRBV6-1; D: -; CDR3: CASSAYRANGNTIYF; DNA: TGTGCCAGCAGTGCTTACAGGGCTAATGGAAACACCATATATTTT
size: -; J: TRBJ1-1; V: TRBV7-9; D: -; CDR3: CASSLASGEIRAFF; DNA: TGTGCCAGCAGCTTAGCATCTGGGGAAATTAGAGCTTTCTTT
size: -; J: TRBJ2-4; V: TRBV28; D: -; CDR3: CASSLPQTVAKNIQYF; DNA: TGTGCCAGCAGTCTCCCTCAGACAGTAGCCAAAAACATTCAGTACTTC
size: -; J: TRBJ2-2; V: TRBV27; D: -; CDR3: CASSSREGGKGELFF; DNA: TGTGCCAGCAGTTCCAGGGAAGGCGGGAAAGGGGAGCTGTTTTTT
size: -; J: TRBJ1-3; V: TRBV5-4; D: -; CDR3: CASSLVTRAGNTIYF; DNA: TGTGCCAGCAGCTTGGTGACGCGAGCTGGAAACACCATATATTTT
size: once; J: TRBJ2-1; V: TRBV6-4; D: TRBD2; CDR3: CASSDLVSGRYNEQFF; DNA: TGTGCCAGCAGTGACTTGGTGAGCGGGAGGTACAATGAGCAGTTCTTC
size: -; J: TRBJ2-6; V: TRBV6-5; D: -; CDR3: CASRESGANVLAF; DNA: TGTGCCAGTCGTGAGTCTGGGGCCAACGTCCTGGCTTTC
size: -; J: TRBJ2-7; V: TRBV7-5; D: -; CDR3: CVRSLRGTGEGYEQYF; DNA: TGTGTCAGAAGCTTACGGGGGACAGGCGAAGGCTACGAGCAGTACTTC
size: -; J: TRBJ2-3; V: TRBV6-1; D: -; CDR3: CASSEQGRRGTDTQYF; DNA: TGTGCCAGCAGTGAACAGGGGAGGAGAGGCACAGATACGCAGTATTTT
size: -; J: TRBJ1-1; V: TRBV19; D: -; CDR3: CASSPLGRGNLEAFF; DNA: TGTGCCAGTAGTCCCCTCGGAAGAGGGAACCTCGAAGCTTTCTTT
size: -; J: TRBJ2-1; V: TRBV27; D: TRBD2; CDR3: CASSSIRVAGVGYNEQFF; DNA: TGTGCCAGCAGTTCTATAAGAGTAGCGGGAGTAGGATACAATGAGCAGTTCTTC
size: -; J: TRBJ2-7; V: TRBV28; D: TRBD2; CDR3: CASSPGTSERYEQYF; DNA: TGTGCCAGCAGTCCGGGGACTAGCGAAAGGTACGAGCAGTACTTC
size: -; J: TRBJ2-3; V: TRBV15; D: -; CDR3: CATSSRTDTQYF; DNA: TGTGCCACCAGCAGCCGTACAGATACGCAGTATTTT
size: once; J: TRBJ1-2; V: TRBV28; D: -; CDR3: CASNLGVYGYTF; DNA: TGTGCCAGCAACCTGGGGGTATATGGCTACACCTTC
size: -; J: TRBJ1-2; V: TRBV15; D: -; CDR3: CATSRTALRPNYGYTF; DNA: TGTGCCACCAGCAGAACGGCCCTCCGCCCTAACTATGGCTACACCTTC
size: -; J: TRBJ2-5; V: TRBV12-5; D: -; CDR3: CASGLVETLKETQYF; DNA: TGTGCTAGTGGTTTGGTAGAGACTCTGAAAGAGACCCAGTACTTC
size: -; J: TRBJ1-3; V: TRBV30; D: -; CDR3: CACKPGNTIYF; DNA: TGTGCCTGTAAGCCTGGAAACACCATATATTTT
size: -; J: TRBJ1-2; V: TRBV7-2; D: -; CDR3: CASSPDFGTKYGYTF; DNA: TGTGCCAGCAGCCCCGACTTCGGGACCAAGTATGGCTACACCTTC